This TCR beta chain was sequenced in a study of response to subunit inactivated influenza vaccine. Points from the study as a whole: Authors suggested seasonal influenza vaccinations each recruit few new T cells.

TCRdb passed the RT-PCR reads through MiXCR, listing each CDR3 protein once. The table shows around 540,000 distinct CDR3 sequences, with 10% to 15% occurring only once. Germline trimming cut 6 bases from V and 5 bases from J; bases unmatched to any gene: 4. The germline V gene encodes CDR1 MNHEY and CDR2 SVGEGT. This CDR3 contains 13 residues. This clonotype was seen many times. The target antigen is unknown. The chain recombines TRBV6-2 or TRBV6-3 with TRBJ2-5, with TRBD2 matching over 9 bases. This TCR derives from a man aged 50 to 60 who received an inactivated influenza vaccine. Sequences were derived from PBMCs from blood, sampled on the day of vaccination. The CDR3: CASRRTSVETQYF. CDR3 DNA sequence: TGTGCCAGCAGACGGACTAGCGTGGAGACCCAGTACTTC.